The present T cell receptor (beta chain) was sequenced within a study of CD8 T cells in Susac syndrome. Worth noting for this clonotype: Its antigen remains unknown.

Reverse transcription of about 0.45 to 1 ug RNA was performed with random hexamers. Each CDR3 protein is one row after TCRdb ran MiXCR on the immunoSEQ multiplex PCR reads. The table shows tens of thousands of distinct CDR3 sequences, with roughly 93% occurring only once. Study-wide findings and caveats: Regarding the TCR sequencing and HLA analysis, the study admitted that a relatively small number of individuals were involved.

From germline, CDR1 is WNHNN and CDR2 SYGVQD (reference sequence). This CDR3 is 9 amino acids long. Trimming cost V 11 bases and J 8 bases, with 9 bases left between them. The J gene is TRBJ1-1, the V gene TRBV10-1, with D hard to call. This receptor was identified in a human donor in good health. Material: CD8+ T cells from PBMCs. CDR3 region: CAFGGEAFF. The CDR3 region has the DNA TGCGCCTTTGGAGGCGAAGCTTTCTTT.